This entry lists 13 T cell receptor beta chains sequenced from one sample in a study of breast tumors, draining lymph nodes, adjacent tissues. Axillary draining lymph nodes of breast cancer patients supplied the node samples. One entry per CDR3 protein, called by TCRdb with MiXCR from the multiplex PCR reads. The table records over 200,000 distinct CDR3 sequences, approximately 30% of them present only once. The sequenced material came from axillary lymph node tissue. The source of these receptors is a female donor with breast cancer. Some clones in this sample may be carry-over from other donors' samples.

This clonotype has just a few counts. Possible read error: a much larger clone is one base away. CDR3 amino acids: CASSRWEVTADTQYF. Here the CDR3 DNA reads TGTGCCAGCAGCCGTTGGGAAGTCACGGCAGATACGCAGTATTTT. This chain uses TRBV11-3 with TRBJ2-3; D is unclear. Per germline, CDR1 SGHNT and CDR2 YENEEA. This CDR3 comprises 15 residues. Between the trimmed V and J ends, which lost 5 bases and 4 bases, there was a span of 16 bases.

Turning to this clonotype: The junction shows a germline mismatch at one end, possibly a read error. This chain connects TRBV5-4 to TRBJ2-1; 8 bases map to TRBD1. The V gene's germline CDR1 is SGHNT and CDR2 YYREEE (reference sequence). This CDR3 is 15 amino acids long. As DNA, the CDR3 is TGTGCCAGCAGCTTGGCAGGGGGCTCCTACAATGAGCAGCTCTTC. Translating it yields CASSLAGGSYNEQLF.

This clonotype has at least ten counts. CDR3 DNA: TGCAGTGCCGGAGCAGGGACCTACAATGAGCAGTTCTTC. It encodes CSAGAGTYNEQFF. The chain recombines TRBV20-1 with TRBJ2-1, with a possible D match to TRBD1 (5 bases). Germline V gene lookup returns CDR1 DFQATT and CDR2 SNEGSKA (reference sequence). This CDR3 spans 13 amino acids. V lost 6 bases, J lost 2 bases, and 11 bases lay in between.

In its sample, this clonotype was seen a few times. The chain carries TRBV18 and TRBJ1-2, with D tentatively TRBD1 (5 bases). The CDR3 loop spans 15 amino acids. The V end was cut by 1 base, the J end by 3 bases, with 12 bases between. Per germline, CDR1 KGHSH and CDR2 LQKENI. CDR3 sequence (DNA): TGTGCCAGCTCACCACTTGAACGGGGCGACTATGGCTACACCTTC. Its translation is CASSPLERGDYGYTF.

This clonotype has just a few counts. A much larger clone sits a single nucleotide away, making a read error possible. The CDR3 loop is CASSLVGLNDQFF. In DNA, the CDR3 is TGCGCCAGCAGCTTGGTAGGCCTCAATGACCAGTTCTTC. V gene TRBV5-1 combines with J gene TRBJ2-1, with D hard to call. Germline CDR1 SGHRS, CDR2 YFSETQ. This CDR3 has 13 amino acids.

V and J are TRBV13 and TRBJ1-2; D might be TRBD1 (5 bases). CDR1 is PRHDT and CDR2 is FYEKMQ in the germline V gene (reference sequence). The germline V and J ends were trimmed by 0 bases and 0 bases, with 14 bases remaining between them. CDR3 length: 17 residues. The CDR3 nucleotides are TGTGCCAGCAGCTTAGGGTTAGCGGGGCTAGCTAACTATGGCTACACCTTC. This encodes CASSLGLAGLANYGYTF.

At least ten counts were recorded for this clonotype. This may stem from a read error, because a much larger clone lies one nucleotide away. The rearrangement joins TRBV5-4 to TRBJ2-1; D uncertain. This CDR3 has 11 amino acids. In germline, CDR1 is SGHNT, CDR2 YYREEE (reference sequence). With 2 bases removed from V and 7 bases from J, the gap between germline ends came to 4 bases. The DNA for the CDR3 is TGTGCCAGCAGCTTTAGGAATGAGCAGTTCTTC. It yields the protein CASSFRNEQFF. The full variable domain, with the rest looked up from reference TRBV5-4 and TRBJ2-1, is ETGVTQSPTHLIKTRGQQVTLRCSSQSGHNTVSWYQQALGQGPQFIFQYYREEENGRGNFPPRFSGLQFPNYSSELNVNALELDDSALYLCASSFRNEQFFGPGTRLTVL.

This clonotype has only one observation. The V and J genes are TRBV2 and TRBJ2-5; tentative D call: TRBD2 (7 bases). V was cut by 8 bases and J by 2 bases, with 15 bases left in between. CDR1 is SNHLY and CDR2 is FYNNEI in the germline V gene. This CDR3 has 14 amino acids. CDR3 protein: CASGGLADQETQYF. The CDR3 nucleotides read TGTGCCAGCGGGGGGCTAGCGGATCAAGAGACCCAGTACTTC.

In this sample, this clonotype turned up many times. This chain links TRBV12-3 or TRBV12-4 with TRBJ2-7; D is undetermined. CDR3 length: 12 amino acids. Between the trimmed V and J ends, which lost 4 bases and 3 bases, there was a span of 7 bases. The CDR3, as DNA: TGTGCCAGCAGTTCGGGTTTCTACGAGCAGTACTTC. Its protein is CASSSGFYEQYF.

Many counts were recorded for this clonotype. Sequence at one end of the junction differs from germline and may be a read error. The CDR3 region is CASSHSKVPGQAGSPLHF. CDR3 in DNA: TGTGCCAGCAGTCACTCGAAAGTTCCGGGACAGGCTGGGTCACCCCTCCACTTT. The chain carries TRBV6-5 and TRBJ1-6, with 8 bases that match TRBD1. Germline V gene lookup returns CDR1 MNHEY and CDR2 SVGAGI. The CDR3 runs to 18 residues.

This clonotype was counted ten times or more. The CDR3 reads CASTTNLGGVWTDTQYF. The CDR3 DNA is TGTGCCAGCACTACCAACCTAGGGGGAGTATGGACAGATACGCAGTATTTT. V usage is TRBV27 and J usage is TRBJ2-3, with D possibly matching TRBD1 (6 bases). This CDR3 is 17 amino acids long. The V gene lost 7 bases and the J gene lost 3 bases, with 23 bases spanning the gap. Per the germline V gene, CDR1 is MNHEY and CDR2 is SMNVEV (reference sequence).

Regarding this clonotype: The conserved closing phenylalanine or tryptophan is absent in this CDR3, likely reflecting a read error. The chain is built from TRBV7-9 and TRBJ2-7, with a possible D match to TRBD2 (6 bases). This CDR3 contains 14 residues. Germline V gives CDR1 SEHNR, CDR2 FQNEAQ (reference sequence). V lost 1 base and J lost 2, with 9 bases in between. In DNA, the CDR3 is TGTGCCAGCAGCTTAGGCCGGGAGACCTACGAGCAGTACCAC. It is translated as CASSLGRETYEQYH.

The genes are TRBV18 and TRBJ2-1; 11 bases are a match to TRBD2. Unmatched junction bases numbered 2, after V lost 0 bases and J lost 10 bases. Germline assignment: CDR1 KGHSH and CDR2 LQKENI. The CDR3 length is 14 residues. The CDR3 is CASSPPSGRGEQFF. The CDR3 coding sequence is TGTGCCAGCTCACCACCTAGCGGGAGGGGAGAGCAGTTCTTC.